These 21 T cell receptor beta chains were all obtained from the same sample, sequenced in a study of shared T cell receptors in the human thymus (dated by TCRdb to about 2021). Library preparation employed the immunoSEQ multiplex PCR assay. Sourced from immuneACCESS, this table was stored by TCRdb with only in-frame sequences that have V and J called. A share of the clones is absent; for the studies checked, an unresolved V gene accounts for under half, and the remainder has no known explanation. A total of 500,000 to 850,000 clones appear in this sample, over 75% of them only once. About 0.0094% of the sample goes to the ten largest clones. The data were also submitted as part of a second study, on human thymus T cells.

Sequenced: thymocytes. The receptors come from a boy younger than two with a congenital heart defect. Donor details come from another sample of the same person, matched by shared clones.

This sequence joins TRBV4-3 and TRBJ2-7; 8 bases fit TRBD2. CDR3 length equals 14 residues. From germline, CDR1 is LGHNA and CDR2 YSLEER. The V segment lost 4 bases and the J segment 0 bases; nucleotides outside the gene matches: 2. The CDR3 DNA is TGCGCCAGCAGCCGAACTAGCGGCTCCTACGAGCAGTACTTC. This translates into CASSRTSGSYEQYF.

The chain uses TRBV6-6 and TRBJ1-2, with 8 positions matching TRBD1. The CDR3 sequence is 14 residues long. The J segment lost 6 bases and the V segment lost 2 bases, leaving 5 bases of the junction unmatched. Germline CDR1 reads MNHNY; CDR2 reads SVGAGI (reference sequence). The CDR3 protein is CASSYIPGGNGYTF. The CDR3 bases are TGTGCCAGCAGTTACATTCCAGGGGGCAATGGCTACACCTTC.

The chain employs TRBV28 and TRBJ1-2; possible D gene TRBD1, 6 bases. This CDR3 spans 14 amino acids. Germline assignment: CDR1 MDHEN and CDR2 SYDVKM. V dropped 7 bases and J dropped 4 bases, with 16 bases sitting between them. The CDR3 bases are TGTGCCAGCAAAGTAACTCGGACAGTCTATGGCTACACCTTC. Its protein product is CASKVTRTVYGYTF.

This sequence joins TRBV19 and TRBJ2-2; 15 nucleotides agree with TRBD2. The ends lost 2 bases at V and 4 bases at J; junction bases unmatched: 5. Germline V gene data show CDR1 as LNHDA and CDR2 as SQIVND (reference sequence). The length of the CDR3 is 18 residues. CDR3 region: CASSIKGLAGGGTGELFF. The CDR3 region has the DNA TGTGCCAGTAGTATAAAGGGACTAGCGGGAGGTGGCACCGGGGAGCTGTTTTTT.

The chain links TRBV7-2 to TRBJ2-3; D might be TRBD1 (6 bases). Trimming left V 1 base short and J 5 bases short, with 13 bases between. The germline V gene encodes CDR1 SGHTA and CDR2 FQGNSA. This CDR3 has 15 residues. The CDR3 protein is CASSLVGGREDTQYF. The DNA for the CDR3 is TGTGCCAGCAGCTTAGTAGGGGGACGAGAAGATACGCAGTATTTT.

In its sample, this clone was seen a few times. The chain links TRBV4-3 to TRBJ1-2; no reliable D call. Germline V lookup: CDR1 LGHNA, CDR2 YSLEER. The CDR3 totals 14 residues. Trimming removed 4 bases at V and 5 bases at J, with 14 bases between. CDR3 coding DNA: TGCGCCAGCAGCCCCCAGGCCCGGCAATATGGCTACACCTTC. Translation: CASSPQARQYGYTF.

The V gene is TRBV6-6, the J gene TRBJ1-2; 11 bases match TRBD1. Germline trimming cut 2 bases from V and 8 bases from J; bases unmatched to any gene: 7. The CDR3 is 15 residues long. The germline CDR1 and CDR2 sequences are MNHNY and SVGAGI (reference sequence). The CDR3 DNA reads TGTGCCAGCAGTTACCGGGACAGGGGGTCTGGCGGCTACACCTTC. Residues: CASSYRDRGSGGYTF.

This clone came up a few times. The chain has TRBV7-9 and TRBJ1-3, with D uncertain. This CDR3 spans 13 amino acids. Germline-derived CDR1 and CDR2 are SEHNR and FQNEAQ (reference sequence). V lost 8 bases, J lost 4 bases, and 12 bases lay in between. The CDR3 region has the DNA TGTGCCAGCGAAGCGGGATCCGGAAACACCATATATTTT. Amino acid sequence: CASEAGSGNTIYF.

The chain employs TRBV19 and TRBJ1-5; D remains ambiguous. V gave up 3 bases and J gave up 0 bases, with 12 bases separating them. The CDR3 is 16 residues long. Per germline, CDR1 LNHDA and CDR2 SQIVND (reference sequence). As DNA, the CDR3 is TGTGCCAGTAGTATGAGTCGGGAAGATAGCAATCAGCCCCAGCATTTT. It yields the protein CASSMSREDSNQPQHF.

CDR3 sequence: CAWSPGDRENTIYF. CDR3 nucleotide sequence: TGTGCCTGGAGTCCGGGGGACAGGGAGAACACCATATATTTT. The chain uses TRBV30 and TRBJ1-3; TRBD1 agrees at 9 bases. The CDR3 sequence is 14 residues long. The V and J ends lost 2 bases and 7 bases, in that order; junction bases with no gene match: 6. Germline V gene sequence: CDR1 GTSNPN, CDR2 SVGIG (reference sequence).

Only one count was recorded for this clone. The J gene is TRBJ1-1, the V gene TRBV5-5; 7 bases match TRBD1. V shed 4 bases and J 0 bases; nucleotides not matched to a gene: 9. Per germline, CDR1 SGHKS and CDR2 YYEKEE (reference sequence). This CDR3 has 16 amino acids. The CDR3 DNA reads TGTGCCAGCAGCCCGTGGCCACAGGGGATGAACACTGAAGCTTTCTTT. This sequence encodes CASSPWPQGMNTEAFF.

This clone has just a few counts. The chain's CDR3 is CASSPWTGYGYTF. For the CDR3, the DNA is TGTGCCAGCTCACCTTGGACAGGCTATGGCTACACCTTC. The chain employs TRBV18 and TRBJ1-2; 7 bases line up with TRBD1. The CDR3 is 13 amino acids. V lost 3 bases and J lost 4; bases outside the gene matches: 2. Germline CDR1 and CDR2: KGHSH and LQKENI. Using reference TRBV18 and TRBJ1-2 for the parts outside the CDR3, the full variable domain is NAGVMQNPRHLVRRRGQEARLRCSPMKGHSHVYWYRQLPEEGLKFMVYLQKENIIDESGMPKERFSAEFPKEGPSILRIQQVVRGDSAAYFCASSPWTGYGYTFGSGTRLTVV.

This chain links TRBV30 with TRBJ2-2; the D gene is possibly TRBD1 (6 bases). CDR3 length equals 19 residues. The germline V gene encodes CDR1 GTSNPN and CDR2 SVGIG (reference sequence). Trimming shortened V by 0 bases and J by 4 bases, and 24 bases separated the two germline ends. The CDR3 bases are TGTGCCTGGAGTGTATTGGACAGTGCTAGCAGGGTGGGCACCGGGGAGCTGTTTTTT. It translates to CAWSVLDSASRVGTGELFF.

The sample holds one count of this clone. The rearrangement joins TRBV28 to TRBJ1-2, with a tentative D call TRBD1 (6 bases). V dropped 8 bases and J dropped 0 bases, with 10 bases sitting between them. The CDR3 consists of 13 residues. The germline gives CDR1 MDHEN, CDR2 SYDVKM. The CDR3 DNA reads TGTGCCAGCGAAGGGGGTGCTAACTATGGCTACACCTTC. This codes for CASEGGANYGYTF.

The chain links TRBV5-6 to TRBJ2-1; D is uncertain. This CDR3 has 19 residues. The germline V gene has CDR1 SGHDT and CDR2 YYEEEE. V lost 0 bases to trimming and J lost 0 bases, with 19 bases between them. CDR3 in amino acids: CASSLEVASCHPSYNEQFF. The CDR3 DNA follows: TGTGCCAGCAGCTTGGAGGTGGCTAGTTGCCATCCCTCCTACAATGAGCAGTTCTTC.

This sequence joins TRBV6-4 and TRBJ2-1; 11 bases agree with TRBD2. There are 17 residues in the CDR3. J was trimmed by 4 bases and V by 4 bases; bases with no gene match: 9. Per germline, CDR1 MRHNA and CDR2 SNTAGT. As DNA, the CDR3 is TGTGCCAGCAGTGCAGGGGGGGGGACTAGCGGTTACAATGAGCAGTTCTTC. It encodes CASSAGGGTSGYNEQFF.

The chain is built from TRBV7-6 and TRBJ2-7; tentative D call: TRBD1 (6 bases). The CDR3 length is 15 residues. V was trimmed by 5 bases and J by 2 bases, leaving 16 bases between them. The germline V gene has CDR1 SGHVS and CDR2 FNYEAQ. CDR3 DNA sequence: TGTGCCAGCAGCCCAAACCCGGGACACCCCTACGAGCAGTACTTC. Its translation: CASSPNPGHPYEQYF.

J is TRBJ1-6 and V is TRBV11-1; TRBD1 matches 7 bases. The CDR3 is 15 residues long. The germline CDR1 and CDR2 sequences are SGHAT and FQDESV (reference sequence). With V trimmed by 5 bases and J by 8 bases, 9 bases remained unmatched. The CDR3 DNA sequence: TGTGCCAGCAGCCATACTACAGGGGACGATTCACCCCTCCACTTT. This encodes CASSHTTGDDSPLHF.

The V call is TRBV7-2, the J call TRBJ2-4; D gene uncertain. Germline CDR1 reads SGHTA; CDR2 reads FQGNSA. The CDR3 loop spans 13 amino acids. Trimming cost V 5 bases and J 0 bases, with 5 bases left between them. The chain's CDR3 is CASSILAKNIQYF. CDR3 DNA: TGTGCCAGCAGCATCCTAGCCAAAAACATTCAGTACTTC.

The J gene is TRBJ2-6, the V gene TRBV18; unclear D gene. Trimming removed 5 bases from V and 0 bases from J, with 8 bases in between. Germline loops: CDR1 KGHSH, CDR2 LQKENI. The CDR3 covers 15 residues. CDR3 in amino acids: CASSKQTSGANVLTF. The CDR3 DNA reads TGTGCCAGCTCAAAACAAACCTCTGGGGCCAACGTCCTGACTTTC.

The CDR3 region has the DNA TGCGCCAGCAGCCAGCCGGGACAGCGATTCTCTGGGGCCAACGTCCTGACTTTC. Translating it yields CASSQPGQRFSGANVLTF. This chain links TRBV4-3 with TRBJ2-6; the match to TRBD1 covers 7 bases. Germline values: CDR1 LGHNA, CDR2 YSLEER. This CDR3 has 18 residues. With 3 bases clipped from V and 0 bases from J, the junction kept 8 bases outside the gene matches.